This T cell receptor (beta chain) emerged from a study of CD8+CD57+ T cells in acquired aplastic anemia. Study-wide results and limits: Researchers reported that CD8+ Simpson's diversity was not significantly different in patients versus controls.

This clonotype has only one observation. Its antigen is currently unknown. The germline V gene has CDR1 KGHDR and CDR2 SFDVKD. This CDR3 has 17 residues. Trimming removed 0 bases from V and 6 bases from J; junction bases left unmatched: 10. Sequencing involved patients with CD8+CD57+ cell expansion previously shown by flow cytometry. Severe acquired aplastic anemia was present in all patients. Researchers used genomic DNA as the template to profile TCR beta VDJ and CDR3. TCRdb re-called the reads with MiXCR, one entry per CDR3 protein. Here the sample spans some 200,000 distinct CDR3 sequences, 48% being singletons.

The sample was sorted CD4+, CD8+, or CD8+CD57+ T cells (not recorded which) from PBMCs. V gene TRBV24-1 combines with J gene TRBJ2-3; TRBD2 matches at 8 bases. This TCR was sampled from a human donor with aplastic anemia. The CDR3: CATSDLPGGRIGDTQYF. The CDR3 DNA is TGTGCCACCAGTGATTTGCCAGGCGGGAGGATCGGGGATACGCAGTATTTT.